The present T cell receptor beta chain was sequenced within a study of regulatory T cells in long-lasting Graves disease. Study summary: Persistent cases took antithyroid drugs over 5 years and stayed TSH receptor antibody positive. Points from the study as a whole: Accuracy might have suffered from few samples.

With respect to this clonotype: Its matching antigen is unknown.

TCR beta libraries were built with iRepertoire HTBI primers and Arm-PCR of CDR3 regions. Each CDR3 protein is one row after TCRdb ran MiXCR on the multiplex PCR reads. The table lists roughly 450,000 distinct CDR3 sequences, 20% to 25% of them singletons. CDR1 is KGHSH, CDR2 LQKENI, per germline. The CDR3 contains 14 residues. Trimming shortened V by 3 bases and J by 7 bases, and 12 bases separated the two germline ends. Time point noted: persistent/refractory GD, antithyroid drugs over 5 years with positive TRAb. PBMCs provided the RNA from which the TCR library was made. An endocrinology department in Xi'an, China, recruited the patients.

This receptor was obtained from a female donor with Graves disease. The chain has TRBV18 and TRBJ1-4, with D possibly TRBD1 on 6 matching bases. This specimen consisted of peripheral blood mononuclear cells (PBMCs), obtained when the disease was refractory, from a patient treated with antithyroid drugs. CDR3 sequence reads: CASSPGTTFEKLFF. The DNA for the CDR3 is TGTGCCAGCTCACCTGGGACAACCTTTGAAAAACTGTTTTTT. The full variable domain, its missing parts supplied by reference TRBV18 and TRBJ1-4, is NAGVMQNPRHLVRRRGQEARLRCSPMKGHSHVYWYRQLPEEGLKFMVYLQKENIIDESGMPKERFSAEFPKEGPSILRIQQVVRGDSAAYFCASSPGTTFEKLFFGSGTQLSVL.